The 14 T cell receptor beta chains given below trace back to one sample, sequenced in a study of cytomegalovirus exposure and HLA in healthy donors. PCR involved 60 Vbeta and 13 Jbeta primers. Repertoires were generated with immunoSEQ multiplex PCR, while TCRdb's copy carries only in-frame clones and drops some. The sample contains about 180,000 clones, around 80% of which appear only once. The sequencing sample was made of PBMCs. All receptors come from a man aged 18 to 29 in good health and CMV-seronegative.

J is TRBJ1-2 and V is TRBV7-9, with D unresolved. Germline lookup yields CDR1 SEHNR and CDR2 FQNEAQ (reference sequence). CDR3 length: 12 amino acids. Trimming took 5 bases from V and 7 from J, leaving 11 bases between them. CDR3 sequence: CASSPEAVGYTF. CDR3 in DNA: TGTGCCAGCAGCCCTGAGGCGGTTGGCTACACCTTC.

The chain recombines TRBV28 with TRBJ1-2, with D unresolved. The CDR3 runs 12 residues. With 5 bases removed from V and 1 base from J, the gap between germline ends came to 5 bases. The germline V gene has CDR1 MDHEN and CDR2 SYDVKM. The CDR3 protein is CASSPYNYGYTF. For the CDR3, the DNA is TGTGCCAGCAGTCCTTATAACTATGGCTACACCTTC.

The chain combines TRBV28 with TRBJ2-7; TRBD1 agrees at 8 bases. Germline trimming cut 5 bases from V and 3 bases from J; bases unmatched to any gene: 9. CDR1 MDHEN and CDR2 SYDVKM come from the germline V gene. The CDR3 covers 15 residues. The CDR3 reads CASSHAGGEVYEQYF. The CDR3, as DNA: TGTGCCAGCAGTCACGCAGGGGGCGAAGTCTACGAGCAGTACTTC.

The chain carries TRBV2 and TRBJ1-5; D remains ambiguous. The CDR3 loop spans 15 amino acids. CDR1 is SNHLY and CDR2 is FYNNEI in the germline V gene. Trimming left V 6 bases short and J 1 base short, with 13 bases between. CDR3 coding DNA: TGTGCCAGCAGCGACACAGTGCTGAGCAATCAGCCCCAGCATTTT. The encoded protein is CASSDTVLSNQPQHF.

This clone came up a few times. The J gene is TRBJ1-2, the V gene TRBV6-5; a weak D match, TRBD1 (5 bases). The CDR3 is made up of 13 amino acids. Germline lookup yields CDR1 MNHEY and CDR2 SVGAGI. V was pared by 6 bases and J by 4 bases, with 12 bases between. The chain's CDR3 is CASSFREGYGYTF. The CDR3 DNA sequence: TGTGCCAGCAGCTTCAGGGAGGGCTATGGCTACACCTTC.

V gene TRBV19 combines with J gene TRBJ1-2; 7 bases match TRBD1. V shed 11 bases, J shed 6 bases, and the junction held 12 bases outside the gene matches. Germline CDR1 and CDR2: LNHDA and SQIVND (reference sequence). This CDR3 has 13 residues. In nucleotides, the CDR3 is TGTGCCTCCCGGACAGGAGCGGCCGATGGCTACACCTTC. Its protein product is CASRTGAADGYTF.

This rearrangement joins TRBV28 to TRBJ1-2, with D possibly TRBD1 on 5 matching bases. The germline V and J ends were trimmed by 7 bases and 6 bases, with 18 bases remaining between them. The CDR3 sequence is 14 residues long. In germline, CDR1 is MDHEN, CDR2 SYDVKM. CDR3 residues: CASNRPGGSHGYTF. CDR3 nucleotide sequence: TGTGCCAGCAATAGACCCGGGGGTTCGCATGGCTACACCTTC.

The V gene is TRBV15, the J gene TRBJ1-3, with TRBD1 matching 7 bases. CDR3 length: 16 amino acids. The germline gives CDR1 LNHNV, CDR2 YYDKDF (reference sequence). J gave up 2 bases and V 1 base, and 5 bases lay outside the gene matches. DNA for the CDR3: TGTGCCACCAGCAGAGTCTCAGGGGGAGCTGGAAACACCATATATTTT. Protein product: CATSRVSGGAGNTIYF.

The chain uses TRBV6-5 and TRBJ1-1; 9 nucleotides line up with TRBD1. Per the germline V gene, CDR1 is MNHEY and CDR2 is SVGAGI. V trimming: 6 bases; J trimming: 3 bases; junction bases outside the gene matches: 5. The length of the CDR3 is 14 residues. The chain's CDR3 is CASRTGGSYTEAFF. In DNA form, the CDR3 reads TGTGCCAGCAGGACAGGGGGGAGTTACACTGAAGCTTTCTTT.

The chain joins TRBV4-1 to TRBJ2-3; 10 bases match TRBD2. Losses at the gene ends were 4 bases for V and 7 bases for J; bases not matched to a gene: 8. The length of the CDR3 is 15 residues. Germline V gene lookup returns CDR1 MGHRA and CDR2 YSYEKL. CDR3 nucleotide sequence: TGCGCCAGCAGCCGACTAGCGGGTGGGGCGTATACGCAGTATTTT. Its protein product is CASSRLAGGAYTQYF.

V and J are TRBV7-9 and TRBJ1-1, with TRBD1 matching 11 bases. The junction had 3 bases not matched to a gene; V was cut back by 4 bases and J by 5 bases. The germline V gene encodes CDR1 SEHNR and CDR2 FQNEAQ (reference sequence). There are 14 residues in the CDR3. The CDR3 sequence is CASSYGQGATEAFF. CDR3 DNA sequence: TGTGCCAGCAGCTACGGACAGGGGGCTACTGAAGCTTTCTTT.

This rearrangement joins TRBV28 to TRBJ1-2; 8 nucleotides match TRBD1. Germline values: CDR1 MDHEN, CDR2 SYDVKM. After removal of 7 bases from V and 7 bases from J, the junction contained 11 bases not matched to a gene. CDR3 length equals 14 residues. The CDR3 spells CASTNPPGQAGYTF. The CDR3 DNA is TGTGCCAGCACCAACCCCCCGGGACAGGCTGGCTACACCTTC.

V gene TRBV28 combines with J gene TRBJ1-5; TRBD1 aligns across 7 bases. CDR1 is MDHEN, CDR2 SYDVKM, per germline. The J segment lost 1 base and the V segment lost 4 bases, leaving 4 bases of the junction unmatched. The CDR3 extends over 15 amino acids. DNA for the CDR3: TGTGCCAGCAGTTATCAGGGGGTGAGCAATCAGCCCCAGCATTTT. It codes for CASSYQGVSNQPQHF.

This clone has a handful of counts. The rearrangement uses TRBV18 and TRBJ2-2; D remains unclear. This CDR3 is built from 13 residues. Trimming shortened V by 6 bases and J by 1 base, and 6 bases separated the two germline ends. CDR1 is KGHSH, CDR2 LQKENI, per germline. The CDR3 bases are TGTGCCAGCTCCGTTAAGAACACCGGGGAGCTGTTTTTT. As protein: CASSVKNTGELFF.